This T cell receptor beta chain was captured by sequencing in a study of T-cell reconstitution after alpha-beta-depleted transplantation in children. The CDR3 is made up of 16 amino acids. Looked up from germline, CDR1 is SGHRS and CDR2 is YFSETQ. V shed 2 bases and J 6 bases; nucleotides not matched to a gene: 13. Preparation of the TCRbeta library was carried out with unique molecular identifiers. Each CDR3 protein gets one entry after TCRdb re-called the PCR reads with MiXCR. The data contain nearly 550,000 distinct CDR3 sequences, 15% to 20% of them singletons. The specimen was PBMCs from the stem cell graft donor, collected from the stem cell graft. This chain links TRBV5-1 with TRBJ2-7; the match to TRBD2 covers 8 bases. The clonotype was recovered from a human donor who donated a stem cell graft to a child with acute lymphoblastic leukemia. The DNA for the CDR3 is TGCGCCAGCAGCTTAGGACCGGGACTAGAGGCGTCCGAGCAGTACTTC. Protein sequence: CASSLGPGLEASEQYF.